What follows are 27 T cell receptor beta chains derived from one specimen sequenced in a study of blood T cell repertoires in COVID-19. Profiled with immunoSEQ multiplex PCR; TCRdb holds only in-frame clones, not every one. The data contain 220,000 or so clones, around 86% of them singletons. The sequencing sample was made of peripheral blood. All receptors come from a woman over 75 with COVID-19, enrolled during active disease.

The chain joins TRBV4-1 to TRBJ1-4; TRBD1 agrees at 10 bases. Germline values: CDR1 MGHRA, CDR2 YSYEKL. V was clipped by 0 bases and J by 8 bases; unmatched bases: 15. This CDR3 is 19 amino acids long. The CDR3 loop is CASSQETGTGDGVREKLFF. The CDR3 region has the DNA TGCGCCAGCAGCCAAGAAACCGGGACAGGGGATGGCGTCCGCGAAAAACTGTTTTTT.

The J gene is TRBJ2-6, the V gene TRBV11-2, with D perhaps matching TRBD1 (6 bases). Trimming removed 5 bases at V and 1 base at J, with 9 bases between. CDR1 and CDR2 (germline): SGHAT, FQNNGV. The CDR3 is 15 amino acids. The DNA for the CDR3 is TGTGCCAGCAGCCAGGGGATATCTGGGGCCAACGTCCTGACTTTC. Its translation is CASSQGISGANVLTF.

This clone was found a few times. The chain links TRBV2 to TRBJ1-2; no definite D call. The CDR3 covers 13 residues. The V and J ends lost 3 bases and 8 bases respectively, with 13 bases between them. Germline assignment: CDR1 SNHLY and CDR2 FYNNEI. This chain's CDR3 is CASSEGAEGGYTF. CDR3 DNA: TGTGCCAGCAGTGAGGGTGCGGAAGGAGGCTACACCTTC. Drawing the rest from reference TRBV2 and TRBJ1-2, the complete variable domain is EPEVTQTPSHQVTQMGQEVILRCVPISNHLYFYWYRQILGQKVEFLVSFYNNEISEKSEIFDDQFSVERPDGSNFTLKIRSTKLEDSAMYFCASSEGAEGGYTFGSGTRLTVV.

The chain employs TRBV6-5 and TRBJ2-7; 7 positions agree with TRBD1. The length of the CDR3 is 13 residues. V trimming: 10 bases; J trimming: 5 bases; junction bases outside the gene matches: 11. From germline, CDR1 is MNHEY and CDR2 SVGAGI. This chain's CDR3 is CATLRGGGNEQYF. CDR3 in DNA: TGTGCCACCCTAAGAGGGGGCGGCAACGAGCAGTACTTC.

The chain recombines TRBV6-5 with TRBJ1-2; TRBD1 aligns across 7 bases. The CDR3 extends over 13 amino acids. Germline V gene data show CDR1 as MNHEY and CDR2 as SVGAGI. After removal of 6 bases from V and 2 bases from J, the junction contained 3 bases not matched to a gene. The CDR3 region is CASRRGQNYGYTF. The CDR3 region has the DNA TGTGCCAGCAGGCGGGGACAGAACTATGGCTACACCTTC.

The chain uses TRBV10-2 and TRBJ1-1, with TRBD1 matching 11 bases. This CDR3 spans 14 amino acids. The V gene end was trimmed by 6 bases and the J gene end by 6 bases; junction bases not matched to a gene: 6. Germline assignment: CDR1 WSHSY and CDR2 SAAADI. DNA of the CDR3: TGCGCCAGCAGGGACCCGGGACAGGGGGCTGAAGCTTTCTTT. Translating gives CASRDPGQGAEAFF.

This clone was counted between two and nine times. For the CDR3, the DNA is TGTGCCAGCAGCTTTTCGAGTGTAGGGGGAGCTTTCTTT. It codes for CASSFSSVGGAFF. V and J are TRBV7-9 and TRBJ1-1; maybe TRBD1 (6 bases). Germline CDR1 SEHNR, CDR2 FQNEAQ (reference sequence). This CDR3 comprises 13 residues. V was trimmed by 3 bases and J by 10 bases, leaving 15 bases between them. The complete variable domain, with remaining parts taken from reference TRBV7-9 and TRBJ1-1, reads DTGVSQNPRHKITKRGQNVTFRCDPISEHNRLYWYRQTLGQGPEFLTYFQNEAQLEKSRLLSDRFSAERPKGSFSTLEIQRTEQGDSAMYLCASSFSSVGGAFFGQGTRLTVV.

The gene calls are TRBV12-5 and TRBJ2-1; TRBD2 aligns across 8 bases. V was clipped by 4 bases and J by 0 bases; unmatched bases: 2. This CDR3 has 15 amino acids. Germline V gene sequence: CDR1 LGHNT, CDR2 FRNRAP. The CDR3 sequence is CASGSGTSSYNEQFF. The DNA of the CDR3 is TGTGCTAGTGGTTCCGGGACTAGCTCCTACAATGAGCAGTTCTTC.

The rearrangement uses TRBV20-1 and TRBJ1-2; TRBD1 matches at 11 bases. The germline V gene encodes CDR1 DFQATT and CDR2 SNEGSKA (reference sequence). After removal of 3 bases from V and 4 bases from J, the junction contained 7 bases not matched to a gene. The CDR3 extends over 15 amino acids. As DNA, the CDR3 is TGCAGTGCTAGTGCTGGGACAGGGGGAGCCTATGGCTACACCTTC. Its translation is CSASAGTGGAYGYTF.

This clone was counted between two and nine times. The chain has TRBV6-5 and TRBJ2-7; D is ambiguous. CDR3 length equals 14 residues. V was trimmed by 8 bases and J by 1 base, leaving 15 bases between them. Looked up from germline, CDR1 is MNHEY and CDR2 is SVGAGI. CDR3 DNA: TGTGCCAGCTTGTTAAGAAGCCCTTCCTACGAGCAGTACTTC. Its translation: CASLLRSPSYEQYF.

This chain connects TRBV5-1 to TRBJ2-7, with 7 bases fitting TRBD1. Per the germline V gene, CDR1 is SGHRS and CDR2 is YFSETQ. The J segment lost 6 bases and the V segment lost 2 bases, leaving 8 bases of the junction unmatched. The CDR3 extends over 14 amino acids. The DNA of the CDR3 is TGCGCCAGCAGCTTAGGGACAGAGGGCGGCGAGCAGTACTTC. It translates to CASSLGTEGGEQYF. Supplemented by reference TRBV5-1 and TRBJ2-7, the full variable domain reads KAGVTQTPRYLIKTRGQQVTLSCSPISGHRSVSWYQQTPGQGLQFLFEYFSETQRNKGNFPGRFSGRQFSNSRSEMNVSTLELGDSALYLCASSLGTEGGEQYFGPGTRLTVT.

The chain links TRBV2 to TRBJ1-2, with a tentative D call TRBD1 (6 bases). The V and J ends lost 4 bases and 4 bases respectively, with 16 bases between them. CDR3 length equals 15 residues. The germline gives CDR1 SNHLY, CDR2 FYNNEI. This CDR3 is CASSGEGGTFYGYTF. The CDR3 nucleotides are TGTGCCAGCAGTGGTGAGGGTGGGACATTCTATGGCTACACCTTC.

The chain combines TRBV6-6 with TRBJ1-1; D remains unclear. The V end was cut by 5 bases, the J end by 0 bases, with 13 bases between. Germline V gives CDR1 MNHNY, CDR2 SVGAGI (reference sequence). The CDR3 is 15 amino acids. As DNA, the CDR3 is TGTGCCAGCAGTCCTATCGGCCGGGTGAACACTGAAGCTTTCTTT. Translation gives CASSPIGRVNTEAFF.

This clone was counted a single time. Here the CDR3 reads CASRLGSTDTQYF. The CDR3 nucleotides are TGTGCCAGTAGGCTAGGCAGCACAGATACGCAGTATTTT. V is TRBV19 and J is TRBJ2-3; D remains unclear. Per the germline V gene, CDR1 is LNHDA and CDR2 is SQIVND (reference sequence). This CDR3 contains 13 residues. V lost 6 bases, J lost 0 bases, and 7 bases lay in between.

For the CDR3, the DNA is TGTGCCAGCAGTGAAAGGTCAGGGGCTGGGGAGACCCAGTACTTC. Protein product: CASSERSGAGETQYF. The chain links TRBV2 to TRBJ2-5, with D possibly being TRBD1 (6 bases). V lost 2 bases to trimming and J lost 5 bases, with 15 bases between them. The CDR3 extends over 15 amino acids. Germline assignment: CDR1 SNHLY and CDR2 FYNNEI. Full variable domain (outside the CDR3, taken from reference TRBV2 and TRBJ2-5): EPEVTQTPSHQVTQMGQEVILRCVPISNHLYFYWYRQILGQKVEFLVSFYNNEISEKSEIFDDQFSVERPDGSNFTLKIRSTKLEDSAMYFCASSERSGAGETQYFGPGTRLLVL.

V usage is TRBV12-3 or TRBV12-4 and J usage is TRBJ1-1; D is ambiguous. V shed 6 bases and J shed 1 base, with 9 bases lying between them. The CDR3 consists of 13 residues. The CDR3: CASSRLRNTEAFF. CDR3 DNA sequence: TGTGCCAGCAGCCGTCTGCGGAACACTGAAGCTTTCTTT.

The rearrangement links TRBV6-5 to TRBJ1-5; D is unresolved. Trimming took off 5 bases at V and 6 bases at J, with 17 bases between the two ends. Per the germline V gene, CDR1 is MNHEY and CDR2 is SVGAGI. The CDR3 loop spans 15 amino acids. CDR3 nucleotide sequence: TGTGCCAGCAGTCCCCGGGAGGGTAGAGGTCAGCCCCAGCATTTT. As protein: CASSPREGRGQPQHF.

The chain employs TRBV6-6 and TRBJ1-2; D remains unclear. This CDR3 is 12 amino acids long. Trimming pared 5 bases from V and 5 bases from J, leaving 9 bases between. Germline V gives CDR1 MNHNY, CDR2 SVGAGI (reference sequence). CDR3 loop: CASSPTGYGYTF. The DNA of the CDR3 is TGTGCCAGCAGTCCGACGGGATATGGCTACACCTTC.

This chain's CDR3 is CASSMRPGQGGNQPQHF. Here the CDR3 DNA reads TGTGCCAGCAGCATGAGACCGGGACAGGGGGGTAATCAGCCCCAGCATTTT. V and J are TRBV7-2 and TRBJ1-5, with 11 bases identical to TRBD1. The CDR3 sequence is 17 residues long. The ends lost 5 bases at V and 4 bases at J; junction bases unmatched: 10. CDR1 is SGHTA, CDR2 FQGNSA, per germline.

The chain links TRBV28 to TRBJ1-2; possible D gene TRBD1, 5 bases. CDR3 length equals 11 residues. Germline CDR1 is MDHEN and CDR2 is SYDVKM. Trimming stripped 2 bases from V and 9 bases from J, with 7 bases between. The CDR3: CASSLQGSYTF. The CDR3 DNA sequence: TGTGCCAGCAGTTTACAGGGCAGCTACACCTTC.

This clone has only one observation. V and J are TRBV5-5 and TRBJ1-1; TRBD1 might be the D (6 bases). This CDR3 is 17 amino acids long. CDR1 and CDR2 from the germline V gene are SGHKS and YYEKEE (reference sequence). Between the trimmed V and J ends, which lost 0 bases and 3 bases, there was a span of 18 bases. The CDR3 nucleotides are TGTGCCAGCAGCTTGGCGACAGGTCTCCCTCGGGACACTGAAGCTTTCTTT. This encodes CASSLATGLPRDTEAFF.

The J gene is TRBJ1-1, the V gene TRBV9; D perhaps matches TRBD1 (6 bases). The germline CDR1 and CDR2 sequences are SGDLS and YYNGEE. The V gene lost 4 bases and the J gene lost 4 bases, with 35 bases spanning the gap. The CDR3 runs to 21 residues. In DNA form, the CDR3 reads TGTGCCAGCAGCTCCCGCTCGTTAATTGGGGGAGGGGGAACCGCGATCACTGAAGCTTTCTTT. Translation: CASSSRSLIGGGGTAITEAFF.

The chain employs TRBV19 and TRBJ1-2; TRBD1 might be the D (5 bases). V was clipped by 3 bases and J by 4 bases, with 12 bases between them. The CDR3 extends over 14 amino acids. Germline V gene data show CDR1 as LNHDA and CDR2 as SQIVND (reference sequence). Written as DNA, the CDR3 is TGTGCCAGTAGTATTGGTCAGGGATCCTATGGCTACACCTTC. Protein: CASSIGQGSYGYTF.

The rearrangement joins TRBV27 to TRBJ2-7; D uncertain. This CDR3 spans 13 amino acids. CDR1 and CDR2 (germline): MNHEY, SMNVEV (reference sequence). The germline V and J ends were trimmed by 3 bases and 3 bases, with 9 bases remaining between them. The CDR3, as DNA: TGTGCCAGCAGTTTGATGGGCCTCTACGAGCAGTACTTC. Translation gives CASSLMGLYEQYF.

This chain joins TRBV30 and TRBJ1-1; D unresolved. Germline values: CDR1 GTSNPN, CDR2 SVGIG (reference sequence). This CDR3 contains 15 residues. V shed 3 bases and J shed 4 bases, with 18 bases lying between them. CDR3 region: CAWRAKGGRVTEAFF. CDR3 DNA sequence: TGTGCCTGGAGGGCCAAAGGAGGGAGGGTCACTGAAGCTTTCTTT.

There are a few counts of this clone. The rearrangement links TRBV6-2 or TRBV6-3 to TRBJ1-1, with 9 bases that match TRBD1. The CDR3 is 14 amino acids. With V trimmed by 5 bases and J by 5 bases, 6 bases remained unmatched. Germline CDR1 reads MNHEY; CDR2 reads SVGEGT. The CDR3 sequence: CASSTGGWITEAFF. CDR3 bases: TGTGCCAGCAGTACAGGGGGCTGGATTACTGAAGCTTTCTTT.

The CDR3 spells CASSLRGTSAYEQYF. For the CDR3, the DNA is TGTGCCAGCAGTTTAAGGGGGACTAGCGCCTACGAGCAGTACTTC. V is TRBV27 and J is TRBJ2-7; 10 bases fit TRBD2. The germline V gene has CDR1 MNHEY and CDR2 SMNVEV (reference sequence). V gave up 2 bases and J gave up 2 bases; unmatched junction bases: 3. The CDR3 is 15 residues long.